Below are 2 T cell receptor beta chains sequenced from a single sample in a study of identical twins. Each CDR3 protein is one row after TCRdb ran MiXCR on the 5' RACE reads. The sample includes more than 1.5 million distinct CDR3 sequences, less than 40% of them seen just once. The material sequenced was cord blood. Source of these receptors: a newborn girl in good health.

This clonotype was recorded only once. The chain uses TRBV24-1 and TRBJ2-1; D might be TRBD2 (5 bases). Trimming stripped 0 bases from V and 3 bases from J, with 8 bases between. The CDR3 length is 15 residues. Germline V gives CDR1 KGHDR, CDR2 SFDVKD. CDR3 loop: CATSDLSGNYNEQFF. CDR3 nucleotides: TGTGCCACCAGTGATTTGTCCGGGAACTACAATGAGCAGTTCTTC.

The rearrangement links TRBV5-1 to TRBJ2-7, with a tentative D call TRBD2 (6 bases). The end of the DNA aligns better with TRBJ2-5, so the J call may be wrong. The CDR3 runs to 16 residues. Germline V gene lookup returns CDR1 SGHRS and CDR2 YFSETQ. CDR3 loop: CASSLSTFLEGETQYF. The DNA for the CDR3 is TGCGCCAGCAGCTTATCGACATTTTTGGAGGGGGAGACCCAGTACTTC.